The clone carrying this T cell receptor (beta chain) was observed at least ten times. Its antigen is as yet unknown. The CDR3 covers 14 residues. Unmatched junction bases numbered 5, after V lost 3 bases and J lost 5 bases. CDR1 SGHTA and CDR2 FQGTGA come from the germline V gene. These data are taken from a study of T cells in Graves' hyperthyroidism and ophthalmopathy. Study observations and caveats: Blood shared most expanded thyroid clonotypes above 0.001.

RNA transcripts were the template for amplifying TCR beta CDR3 regions. In the first-round RT-PCR of the TCR CDR3, the HTBI primer set was used. TCRdb used MiXCR to reprocess the multiplex PCR reads, holding one entry per CDR3 protein. The sample includes a few hundred thousand distinct CDR3 sequences, about 46% of them seen just once. The sequenced material came from peripheral blood or thyroid tissue (not recorded which). This clonotype was sampled from an adult woman with Graves' disease, either hyperthyroidism or ophthalmopathy (not recorded which). The V and J genes are TRBV7-3 and TRBJ2-5; TRBD2 matches 8 bases. As DNA, the CDR3 is TGTGCCAGCAGCTTGATAGCGGGATGGGAGACCCAGTACTTC. Protein product: CASSLIAGWETQYF.